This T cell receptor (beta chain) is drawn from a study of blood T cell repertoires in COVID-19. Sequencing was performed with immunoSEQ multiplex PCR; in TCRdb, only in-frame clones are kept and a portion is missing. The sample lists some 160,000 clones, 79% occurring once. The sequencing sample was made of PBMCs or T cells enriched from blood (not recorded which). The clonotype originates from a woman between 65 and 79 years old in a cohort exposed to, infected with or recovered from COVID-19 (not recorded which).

The DNA for the CDR3 is TGTGCCAGTAGGCAGCGACAGGAGATACTGTATGAAGCTTTCTTT. As protein: CASRQRQEILYEAFF. This chain joins TRBV19 and TRBJ1-1; the D gene is possibly TRBD1 (6 bases). The CDR3 is 15 residues long. Germline lookup yields CDR1 LNHDA and CDR2 SQIVND (reference sequence). V gave up 6 bases and J gave up 7 bases, with 21 bases separating them.